The TCR beta chain under discussion was sequenced for a study of blood T cell repertoires in COVID-19. Looking at the study overall: From T cells, B-cell-depleted T cells, or PBMCs came the material, which was cDNA or gDNA.

Profiling relied on immunoSEQ multiplex PCR, and the TCRdb table lists in-frame clones only, not all of them. Of about 150,000 clones in the sample, 76% were seen once. The CDR3 extends over 14 amino acids. Germline V gene lookup returns CDR1 LGHDT and CDR2 YNNKEL (reference sequence). V was cut by 2 bases and J by 4 bases, with 11 bases left in between. The chain uses TRBV3-1 (or the pseudogene TRBV3-2) and TRBJ1-2; possibly TRBD1 for D (6 bases). This receptor was taken from a woman of 80 years or more with acute or convalescent COVID-19. Sequencing was performed on peripheral blood. The CDR3 nucleotides are TGTGCCAGCAGCCAAAGACAGGCAATCTATGGCTACACCTTC. This translates into CASSQRQAIYGYTF.